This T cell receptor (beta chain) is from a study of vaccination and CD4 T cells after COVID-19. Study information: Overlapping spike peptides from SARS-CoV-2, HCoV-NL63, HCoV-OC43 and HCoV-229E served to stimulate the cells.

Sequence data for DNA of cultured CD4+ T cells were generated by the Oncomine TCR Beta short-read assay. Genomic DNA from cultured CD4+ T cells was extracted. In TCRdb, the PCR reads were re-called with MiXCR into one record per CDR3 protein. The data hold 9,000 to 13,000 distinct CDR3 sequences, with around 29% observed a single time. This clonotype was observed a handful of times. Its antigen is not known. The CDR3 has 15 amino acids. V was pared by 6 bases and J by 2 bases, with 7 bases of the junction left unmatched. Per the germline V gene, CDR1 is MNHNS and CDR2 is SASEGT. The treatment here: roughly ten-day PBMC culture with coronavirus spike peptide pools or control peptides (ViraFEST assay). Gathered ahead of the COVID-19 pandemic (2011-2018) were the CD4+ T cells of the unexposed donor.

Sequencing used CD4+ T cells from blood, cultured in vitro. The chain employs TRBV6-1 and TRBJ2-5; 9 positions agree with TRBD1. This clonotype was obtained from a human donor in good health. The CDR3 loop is CASSPRTGVQETQYF. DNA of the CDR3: TGTGCCAGCAGCCCACGGACAGGGGTGCAAGAGACCCAGTACTTC.